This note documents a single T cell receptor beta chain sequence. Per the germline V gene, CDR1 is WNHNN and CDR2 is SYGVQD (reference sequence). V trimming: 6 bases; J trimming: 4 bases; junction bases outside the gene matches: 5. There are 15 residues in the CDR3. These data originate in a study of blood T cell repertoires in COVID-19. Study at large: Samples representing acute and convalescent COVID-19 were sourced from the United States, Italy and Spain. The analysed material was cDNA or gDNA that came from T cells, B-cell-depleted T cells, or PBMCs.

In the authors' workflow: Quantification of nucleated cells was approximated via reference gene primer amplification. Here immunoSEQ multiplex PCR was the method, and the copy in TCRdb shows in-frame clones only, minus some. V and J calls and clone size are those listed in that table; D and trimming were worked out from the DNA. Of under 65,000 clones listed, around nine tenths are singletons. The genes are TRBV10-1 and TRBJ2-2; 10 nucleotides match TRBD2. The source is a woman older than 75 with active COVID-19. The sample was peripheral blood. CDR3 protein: CASSPQRGGTGELFF. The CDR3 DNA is TGCGCCAGCAGCCCACAGCGGGGGGGCACCGGGGAGCTGTTTTTT.